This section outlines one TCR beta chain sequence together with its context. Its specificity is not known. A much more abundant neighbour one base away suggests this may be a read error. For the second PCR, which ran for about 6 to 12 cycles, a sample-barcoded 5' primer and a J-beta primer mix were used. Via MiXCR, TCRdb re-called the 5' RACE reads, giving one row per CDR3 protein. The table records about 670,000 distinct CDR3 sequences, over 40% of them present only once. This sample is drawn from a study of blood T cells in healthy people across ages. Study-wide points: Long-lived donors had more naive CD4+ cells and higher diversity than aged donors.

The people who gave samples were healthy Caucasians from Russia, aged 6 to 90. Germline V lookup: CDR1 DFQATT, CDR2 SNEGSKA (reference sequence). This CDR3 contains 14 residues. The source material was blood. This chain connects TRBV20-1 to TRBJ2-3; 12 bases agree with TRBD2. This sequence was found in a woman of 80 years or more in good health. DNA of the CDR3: TGCAGTGCCCAGACTAGCGGGAGAACAGATATGCAGTATTTT. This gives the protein CSAQTSGRTDMQYF.